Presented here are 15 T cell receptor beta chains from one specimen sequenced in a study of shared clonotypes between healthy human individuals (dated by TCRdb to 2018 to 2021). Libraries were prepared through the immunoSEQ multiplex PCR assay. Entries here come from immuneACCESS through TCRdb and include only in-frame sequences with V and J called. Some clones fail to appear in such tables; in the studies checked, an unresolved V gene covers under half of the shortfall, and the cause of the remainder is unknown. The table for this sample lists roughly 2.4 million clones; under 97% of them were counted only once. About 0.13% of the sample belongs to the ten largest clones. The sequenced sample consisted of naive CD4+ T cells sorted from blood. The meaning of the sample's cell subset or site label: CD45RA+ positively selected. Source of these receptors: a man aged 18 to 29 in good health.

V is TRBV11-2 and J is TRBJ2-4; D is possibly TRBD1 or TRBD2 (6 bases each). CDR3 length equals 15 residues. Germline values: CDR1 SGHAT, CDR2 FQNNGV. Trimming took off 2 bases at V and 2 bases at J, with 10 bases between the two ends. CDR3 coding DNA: TGTGCCAGCAGCTTATCCGGGGGCCCCAAAAACATTCAGTACTTC. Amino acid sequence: CASSLSGGPKNIQYF. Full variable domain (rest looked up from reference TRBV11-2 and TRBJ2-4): EAGVAQSPRYKIIEKRQSVAFWCNPISGHATLYWYQQILGQGPKLLIQFQNNGVVDDSQLPKDRFSAERLKGVDSTLKIQPAKLEDSAVYLCASSLSGGPKNIQYFGAGTRLSVL.

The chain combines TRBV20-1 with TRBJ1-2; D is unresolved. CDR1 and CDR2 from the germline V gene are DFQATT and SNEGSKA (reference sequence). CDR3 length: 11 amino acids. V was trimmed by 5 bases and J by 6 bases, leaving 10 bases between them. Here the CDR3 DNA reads TGCAGTGCTCCAACCCTACATGGCTACACCTTC. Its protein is CSAPTLHGYTF.

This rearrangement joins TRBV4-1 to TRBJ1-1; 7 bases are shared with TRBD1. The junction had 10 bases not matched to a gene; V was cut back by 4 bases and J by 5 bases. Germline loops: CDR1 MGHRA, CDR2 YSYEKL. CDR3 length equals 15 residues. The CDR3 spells CASSRGQEEVTEAFF. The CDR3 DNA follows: TGCGCCAGCAGCCGCGGACAGGAGGAGGTAACTGAAGCTTTCTTT.

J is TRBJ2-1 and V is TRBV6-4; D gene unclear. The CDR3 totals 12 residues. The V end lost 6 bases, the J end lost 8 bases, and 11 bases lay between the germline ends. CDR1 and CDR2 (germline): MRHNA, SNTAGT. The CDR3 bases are TGTGCCAGCAGCGTCGATGGCTATGAGCAGTTCTTC. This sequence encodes CASSVDGYEQFF.

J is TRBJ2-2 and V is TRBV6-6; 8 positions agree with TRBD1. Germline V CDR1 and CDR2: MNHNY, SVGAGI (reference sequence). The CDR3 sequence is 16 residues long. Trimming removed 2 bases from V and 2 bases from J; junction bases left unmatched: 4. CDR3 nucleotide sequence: TGTGCCAGCAGTTACCGACAGGGGATTAACACCGGGGAGCTGTTTTTT. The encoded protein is CASSYRQGINTGELFF.

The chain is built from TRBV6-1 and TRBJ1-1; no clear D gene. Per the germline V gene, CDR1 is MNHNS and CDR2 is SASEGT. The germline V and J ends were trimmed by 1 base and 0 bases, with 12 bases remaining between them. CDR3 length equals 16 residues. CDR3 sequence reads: CASSEGKGGMNTEAFF. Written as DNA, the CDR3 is TGTGCCAGCAGTGAAGGGAAGGGAGGGATGAACACTGAAGCTTTCTTT.

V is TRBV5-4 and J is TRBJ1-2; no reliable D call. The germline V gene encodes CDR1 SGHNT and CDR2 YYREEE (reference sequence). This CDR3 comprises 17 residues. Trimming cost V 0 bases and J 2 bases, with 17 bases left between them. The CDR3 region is CASSLGGSTTVNYGYTF. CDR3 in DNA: TGTGCCAGCAGCTTGGGGGGTTCTACTACAGTGAACTATGGCTACACCTTC.

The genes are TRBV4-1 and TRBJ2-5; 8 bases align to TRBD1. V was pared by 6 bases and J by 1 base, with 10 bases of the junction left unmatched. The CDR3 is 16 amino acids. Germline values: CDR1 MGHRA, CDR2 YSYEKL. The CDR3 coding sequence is TGCGCCAGCAGAGCAGGCCCCCAGGGGGCCCAAGAGACCCAGTACTTC. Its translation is CASRAGPQGAQETQYF.

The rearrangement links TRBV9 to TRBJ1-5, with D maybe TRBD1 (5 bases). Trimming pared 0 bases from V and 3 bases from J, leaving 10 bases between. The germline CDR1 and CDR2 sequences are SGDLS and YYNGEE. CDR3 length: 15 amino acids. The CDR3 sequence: CASSVAGFNNQPQHF. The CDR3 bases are TGTGCCAGCAGCGTAGCAGGGTTTAACAATCAGCCCCAGCATTTT.

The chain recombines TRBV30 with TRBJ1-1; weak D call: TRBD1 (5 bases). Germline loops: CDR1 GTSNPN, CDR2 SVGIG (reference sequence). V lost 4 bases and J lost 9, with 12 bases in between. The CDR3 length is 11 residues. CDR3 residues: CAWNGGDQAFF. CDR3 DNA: TGTGCCTGGAACGGGGGGGACCAAGCTTTCTTT.

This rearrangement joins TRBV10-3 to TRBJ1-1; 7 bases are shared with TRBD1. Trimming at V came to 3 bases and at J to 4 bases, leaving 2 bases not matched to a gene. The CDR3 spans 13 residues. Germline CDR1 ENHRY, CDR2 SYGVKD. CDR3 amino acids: CAISDTGATEAFF. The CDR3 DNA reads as TGTGCCATCAGTGATACAGGGGCCACTGAAGCTTTCTTT.

Written as DNA, the CDR3 is TGTGCCATCAGTGAGTCGACTCCTCCTGGCTACACCTTC. As protein: CAISESTPPGYTF. This chain uses TRBV10-3 with TRBJ1-2; D not certain. Germline V lookup: CDR1 ENHRY, CDR2 SYGVKD. This CDR3 contains 13 residues. V was trimmed by 0 bases and J by 7 bases, leaving 9 bases between them.

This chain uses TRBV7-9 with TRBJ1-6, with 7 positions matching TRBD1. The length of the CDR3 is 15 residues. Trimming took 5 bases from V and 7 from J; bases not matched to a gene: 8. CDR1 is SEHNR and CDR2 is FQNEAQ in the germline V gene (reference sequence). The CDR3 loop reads CASSPNRGLNSPLHF. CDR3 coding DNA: TGTGCCAGCAGCCCTAACAGGGGCCTAAATTCACCCCTCCACTTT.

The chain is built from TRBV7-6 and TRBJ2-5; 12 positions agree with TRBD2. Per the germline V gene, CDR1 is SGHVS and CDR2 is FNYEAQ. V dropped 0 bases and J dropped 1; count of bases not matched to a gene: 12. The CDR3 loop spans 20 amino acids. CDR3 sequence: CASSLAASGGASTFQETQYF. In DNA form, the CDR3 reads TGTGCCAGCAGCTTAGCGGCTAGCGGGGGGGCGTCGACATTCCAAGAGACCCAGTACTTC.

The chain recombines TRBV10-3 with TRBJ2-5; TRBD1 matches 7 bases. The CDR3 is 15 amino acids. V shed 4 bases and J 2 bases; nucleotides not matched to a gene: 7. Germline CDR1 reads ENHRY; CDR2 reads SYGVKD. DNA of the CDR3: TGTGCCATCAGTGCTCTACAGGGGCTACAAGAGACCCAGTACTTC. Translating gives CAISALQGLQETQYF.